This TCR beta chain was observed in a study of T cells in Graves' hyperthyroidism and ophthalmopathy. Study-level points and caveats: Most thyroid clonotypes expanded above 0.001 appeared in blood too.

With respect to this clonotype: The target antigen is unknown.

RNA transcripts gave rise to amplified TCR beta CDR3 regions. RT-PCR in the first round (using the HTBI primer set) targeted the TCR CDR3. TCRdb re-called the multiplex PCR reads with MiXCR, one entry per CDR3 protein. The sample has about 560,000 distinct CDR3 sequences, approximately 15% seen once. Patients aged 18 to 65 had newly diagnosed hyperthyroidism of under 2 months' duration. Patients with uncontrolled infections, other autoimmune diseases, pregnancy or lactation were excluded. Per germline, CDR1 MDHEN and CDR2 SYDVKM. V was clipped by 4 bases and J by 9 bases, with 16 bases between them. This CDR3 has 13 amino acids.

Sequenced material: blood. The genes are TRBV28 and TRBJ2-7, with D possibly TRBD1 on 6 matching bases. The TCR was taken from a woman aged 18-30 years with Graves' hyperthyroidism. CDR3 protein: CASSSYRVLGQYF. The CDR3 bases are TGTGCCAGCAGTTCCTACAGGGTCCTAGGGCAGTACTTC.